Sequencing of this TCR beta chain was carried out in a study of human T cells and chemical hapten exposure. Study context: TCR yields differed between samples (mainly from small differences in pooled library volume).

The V and J ends lost 5 bases and 5 bases, in that order; junction bases with no gene match: 8. The CDR3 has 15 residues. Germline CDR1 MNHEY, CDR2 SVGAGI. The time point is: healthy volunteer bleed at 6 weeks. Total RNA came from unfractionated whole blood. Findings and limits, study-wide: TCRs exceeding a frequency of 1 in 1000 stayed unchanged under DPC sensitization.

This clonotype was observed at least ten times. Its antigen is not known. Unique molecular identifiers were affixed to discrete cDNA molecules within the library. In the source study's methods: Samples held a median of around 96,000 TCRs, range about 23,224–700,000. Each CDR3 protein is one row after TCRdb ran MiXCR on the RACE reads. TCRdb, not the authors, supplied the V and J calls. This sample yields approximately 84,000 distinct CDR3 sequences, of which about 8.6% are seen a single time; over 1.5% belongs to the top ten. Sequencing was done on a sample of whole blood. The TCR comes from a male donor in good health. Some clones in this sample may be carry-over from other donors' samples. The chain carries TRBV6-5 and TRBJ2-1, with 8 positions matching TRBD1. Here the CDR3 reads CASSPWTGNHNEQFF. CDR3 coding DNA: TGTGCCAGCAGTCCATGGACAGGGAATCACAATGAGCAGTTCTTC.